What follows are 19 T cell receptor beta chains derived from one specimen sequenced in a study of blood T cell repertoires in COVID-19. Data came from immunoSEQ multiplex PCR; TCRdb stores just in-frame clones and leaves some out. The sample lists 200,000 to 250,000 clones; about 85% were seen once. The sample comprised peripheral blood. The receptors here all came from a woman aged 60 to 75 who had recovered from COVID-19.

This clone showed up just once. The chain joins TRBV10-1 to TRBJ2-1; 10 bases line up with TRBD2. The CDR3 sequence is 16 residues long. Germline V gene data show CDR1 as WNHNN and CDR2 as SYGVQD (reference sequence). The V gene end was trimmed by 8 bases and the J gene end by 4 bases; junction bases not matched to a gene: 11. CDR3: CASASGGSLGYNEQFF. The CDR3, as DNA: TGCGCCAGCGCTAGCGGGGGTTCCTTAGGGTACAATGAGCAGTTCTTC.

The V call is TRBV5-1, the J call TRBJ2-6, with D possibly TRBD2 on 6 matching bases. CDR1 is SGHRS and CDR2 is YFSETQ in the germline V gene. The CDR3 runs to 14 residues. Trimming removed 4 bases at V and 2 bases at J, with 7 bases between. The CDR3 is CASSGGAGANVLTF. The CDR3, as DNA: TGCGCCAGCAGCGGAGGGGCTGGGGCCAACGTCCTGACTTTC.

The chain is built from TRBV6-5 and TRBJ1-1; 8 bases match TRBD1. V shed 10 bases and J 5 bases; nucleotides not matched to a gene: 6. CDR3 size: 12 residues. Per the germline V gene, CDR1 is MNHEY and CDR2 is SVGAGI. The CDR3: CATMRTGTEAFF. In nucleotides, the CDR3 is TGTGCCACCATGAGGACAGGGACTGAAGCTTTCTTT.

To note about this clone: This specimen includes other DNA sequences encoding the same CDR3. This rearrangement joins TRBV6-5 to TRBJ2-5; D unclear. Germline lookup yields CDR1 MNHEY and CDR2 SVGAGI. The CDR3 contains 11 residues. V was trimmed by 6 bases and J by 5 bases, leaving 7 bases between them. CDR3 protein: CASSRGETQYF. Here the CDR3 DNA reads TGTGCCAGCAGCCGCGGCGAGACCCAGTACTTC.

The V gene is TRBV5-1, the J gene TRBJ2-5; a weak D match, TRBD2 (6 bases). The germline CDR1 and CDR2 sequences are SGHRS and YFSETQ. V lost 0 bases to trimming and J lost 6 bases, with 21 bases between them. The CDR3 has 17 amino acids. The CDR3 reads CASSLVVSGDLVQTQYF. CDR3 coding DNA: TGCGCCAGCAGCTTGGTAGTTTCGGGGGACCTCGTTCAGACCCAGTACTTC. Using reference TRBV5-1 and TRBJ2-5 for the parts outside the CDR3, the full variable domain is KAGVTQTPRYLIKTRGQQVTLSCSPISGHRSVSWYQQTPGQGLQFLFEYFSETQRNKGNFPGRFSGRQFSNSRSEMNVSTLELGDSALYLCASSLVVSGDLVQTQYFGPGTRLLVL.

The chain links TRBV25-1 to TRBJ2-7; a weak D match, TRBD2 (6 bases). Per the germline V gene, CDR1 is MGHDK and CDR2 is SYGVNS. The CDR3 extends over 15 amino acids. Deletions cut 1 base from V and 0 bases from J, with 10 bases between. CDR3 amino acids: CASSEFGGSSYEQYF. The CDR3 nucleotides read TGTGCCAGCAGTGAATTTGGGGGGAGCTCCTACGAGCAGTACTTC.

This clone was counted a single time. This rearrangement joins TRBV6-5 to TRBJ2-7, with TRBD1 identical over 8 bases. Germline CDR1 and CDR2: MNHEY and SVGAGI. Trimming at V came to 2 bases and at J to 3 bases, leaving 6 bases not matched to a gene. The CDR3 loop spans 15 amino acids. The CDR3 sequence: CASSYGAGGGYEQYF. Written as DNA, the CDR3 is TGTGCCAGCAGTTACGGGGCAGGGGGCGGCTACGAGCAGTACTTC.

The V gene is TRBV11-2, the J gene TRBJ2-5, with D perhaps TRBD2 (6 bases). V was shortened by 2 bases and J by 2 bases, with 15 bases between the two germline ends. CDR3 size: 16 residues. Germline lookup yields CDR1 SGHAT and CDR2 FQNNGV. DNA of the CDR3: TGTGCCAGCAGCTTATTGCGGGGAAGGTCTCAAGAGACCCAGTACTTC. This gives the protein CASSLLRGRSQETQYF. The entire variable domain, with the rest obtained from reference TRBV11-2 and TRBJ2-5, is as follows: EAGVAQSPRYKIIEKRQSVAFWCNPISGHATLYWYQQILGQGPKLLIQFQNNGVVDDSQLPKDRFSAERLKGVDSTLKIQPAKLEDSAVYLCASSLLRGRSQETQYFGPGTRLLVL.

The gene calls are TRBV6-1 and TRBJ1-5; D remains unclear. The CDR3 is 13 amino acids. The V end lost 2 bases, the J end lost 6 bases, and 8 bases lay between the germline ends. CDR1 MNHNS and CDR2 SASEGT come from the germline V gene. The DNA of the CDR3 is TGTGCCAGCAGTGAAATATCGGGTCAGCCCCAGCATTTT. Protein: CASSEISGQPQHF.

The rearrangement uses TRBV30 and TRBJ1-5; D possibly corresponds to TRBD1 (5 bases). Trimming took off 2 bases at V and 0 bases at J, with 11 bases between the two ends. Germline V gene lookup returns CDR1 GTSNPN and CDR2 SVGIG (reference sequence). The CDR3 totals 15 residues. CDR3 in amino acids: CAWSPPGFSNQPQHF. DNA of the CDR3: TGTGCCTGGAGTCCCCCAGGGTTTAGCAATCAGCCCCAGCATTTT.

This clone was seen a few times. The gene calls are TRBV27 and TRBJ1-2; no clear D. V lost 5 bases, J lost 8 bases, and 15 bases lay in between. Germline CDR1 is MNHEY and CDR2 is SMNVEV (reference sequence). The CDR3 is 13 amino acids. The DNA for the CDR3 is TGTGCCAGCAGTCCCCCCGGACGGGGAGGCTACACCTTC. It codes for CASSPPGRGGYTF.

The V call is TRBV18, the J call TRBJ2-3, with D unclear. Between the trimmed V and J ends, which lost 1 base and 6 bases, there was a span of 11 bases. Germline V gene lookup returns CDR1 KGHSH and CDR2 LQKENI. This CDR3 has 14 residues. The DNA of the CDR3 is TGTGCCAGCTCACCACAGGCAGCTAGGGATACGCAGTATTTT. Residues: CASSPQAARDTQYF.

This rearrangement joins TRBV7-2 to TRBJ2-5, with TRBD2 identical over 8 bases. Trimming at V came to 4 bases and at J to 1 base, leaving 8 bases not matched to a gene. Germline V gives CDR1 SGHTA, CDR2 FQGNSA. This CDR3 is 16 amino acids long. CDR3 bases: TGTGCCAGCAGCTCCATTAGCGGGGCCATCCAAGAGACCCAGTACTTC. Encoded protein: CASSSISGAIQETQYF.

V is TRBV6-5 and J is TRBJ1-1; a weak D match, TRBD1 (5 bases). V lost 6 bases and J 10 bases, leaving 12 bases between the germline ends. Germline V gives CDR1 MNHEY, CDR2 SVGAGI. The CDR3 is 11 residues long. CDR3 in amino acids: CASSGGGIAFF. In nucleotides, the CDR3 is TGTGCCAGCAGCGGGGGGGGGATAGCTTTCTTT.

The chain is built from TRBV30 and TRBJ2-7; D is unclear. Trimming removed 0 bases from V and 7 bases from J, with 10 bases in between. CDR3 length equals 12 residues. In germline, CDR1 is GTSNPN, CDR2 SVGIG (reference sequence). The CDR3 region has the DNA TGTGCCTGGAGTGTACGCGGTTGGGAGCAGTACTTC. It codes for CAWSVRGWEQYF.

This chain links TRBV7-8 with TRBJ2-5, with 12 bases identical to TRBD2. The J segment lost 5 bases and the V segment lost 5 bases, leaving 12 bases of the junction unmatched. This CDR3 is built from 17 residues. CDR1 and CDR2 (germline): SGHVS, FQNEAQ. The CDR3 DNA sequence: TGTGCCAGCAGCCCCCGACTAGCGGGGGACCTAAGGGAGACCCAGTACTTC. It encodes CASSPRLAGDLRETQYF.

The chain couples TRBV10-3 to TRBJ1-2, with D perhaps TRBD1 (6 bases). V lost 7 bases and J 0 bases, leaving 12 bases between the germline ends. This CDR3 spans 14 amino acids. Germline-derived CDR1 and CDR2 are ENHRY and SYGVKD. CDR3 coding DNA: TGTGCCATCACGGGGGGCCCAGCTAACTATGGCTACACCTTC. Residues: CAITGGPANYGYTF.

This sequence joins TRBV6-5 and TRBJ1-2; D is unresolved. Trimming pared 0 bases from V and 7 bases from J, leaving 9 bases between. The CDR3 covers 13 residues. From germline, CDR1 is MNHEY and CDR2 SVGAGI. CDR3 sequence reads: CASSYSEGSGYTF. DNA for the CDR3: TGTGCCAGCAGTTACTCGGAGGGCTCTGGCTACACCTTC.

This sequence joins TRBV5-1 and TRBJ2-6, with D tentatively TRBD1 (5 bases). Germline CDR1 reads SGHRS; CDR2 reads YFSETQ. The CDR3 spans 20 residues. V lost 6 bases and J 1 base, leaving 26 bases between the germline ends. This CDR3 is CASKRPHSGSSFSGANVLTF. CDR3 bases: TGCGCCAGCAAAAGGCCCCACTCAGGGTCCTCCTTTTCTGGGGCCAACGTCCTGACTTTC.